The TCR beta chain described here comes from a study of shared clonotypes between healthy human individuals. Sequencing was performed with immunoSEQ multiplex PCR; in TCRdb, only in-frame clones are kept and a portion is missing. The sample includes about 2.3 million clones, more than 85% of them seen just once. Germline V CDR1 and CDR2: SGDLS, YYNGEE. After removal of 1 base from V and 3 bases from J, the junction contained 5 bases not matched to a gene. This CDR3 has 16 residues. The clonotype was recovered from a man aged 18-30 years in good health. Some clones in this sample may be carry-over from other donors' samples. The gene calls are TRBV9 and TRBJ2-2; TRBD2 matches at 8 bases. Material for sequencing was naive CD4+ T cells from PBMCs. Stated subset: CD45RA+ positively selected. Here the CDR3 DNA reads TGTGCCAGCAGCGTAAGAGGGCGGGGGGACACCGGGGAGCTGTTTTTT. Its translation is CASSVRGRGDTGELFF. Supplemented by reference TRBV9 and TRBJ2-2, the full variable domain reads DSGVTQTPKHLITATGQRVTLRCSPRSGDLSVYWYQQSLDQGLQFLIQYYNGEERAKGNILERFSAQQFPDLHSELNLSSLELGDSALYFCASSVRGRGDTGELFFGEGSRLTVL.